Listed below are T cell receptor beta chains from one sample, sequenced in a study of vaccination and CD4 T cells after COVID-19. TCRdb recomputed calls from the PCR reads with MiXCR, one row per CDR3 protein. The repertoire holds under 20,000 distinct CDR3 sequences, with 44% as singletons. Antigens of these TCRs are unknown. This sample comprised CD4+ T cells from blood, cultured in vitro, obtained before SARS-CoV-2 vaccination. These receptors originate from a human donor who had recovered from COVID-19. The CDR3 runs from the conserved cysteine through the conserved F or W. Each record gives: D gene, J gene, clone size, V gene, CDR3 protein, CDR3 DNA. The D gene is left open where the match is weak. The size field is filled for only some rows; it gives once, few, many or a size class.

TRBD1 TRBJ1-3 . TRBV6-1 CASSNRGGSGNTIYF TGTGCCAGCAGCAACAGGGGGGGCTCTGGAAACACCATATATTTT
. TRBJ1-3 few TRBV7-2 CASSPQAGAGNTIYF TGTGCCAGCAGCCCTCAGGCGGGGGCTGGAAACACCATATATTTT
TRBD1 TRBJ1-1 few TRBV6-5 CASSYATGVNTEAFF TGTGCCAGCAGTTACGCGACAGGGGTGAACACTGAAGCTTTCTTT
TRBD2 TRBJ2-3 . TRBV7-3 CASSSVGTSGGGTDTQYF TGTGCCAGCAGCTCCGTTGGGACTAGCGGAGGGGGCACAGATACGCAGTATTTT
. TRBJ1-1 . TRBV30 CAASLWGGPMNTEAFF TGTGCCGCCAGCCTTTGGGGGGGACCAATGAACACTGAAGCTTTCTTT
. TRBJ2-7 . TRBV20-1 CSARAFGPGPQTGEQYF TGCAGTGCTAGAGCTTTTGGACCCGGCCCCCAAACCGGCGAGCAGTACTTC
. TRBJ1-2 . TRBV14 CASSQGGYYGYTF TGTGCCAGCAGCCAAGGAGGGTATTATGGCTACACCTTC
. TRBJ2-7 once TRBV5-5 CASSLDTWGKKDF TGTGCCAGCAGCTTGGATACTTGGGGAAAGAAGGACTTC
TRBD1 TRBJ1-1 . TRBV6-1 CASKKQGANTEAFF TGTGCCAGCAAAAAACAGGGGGCGAACACTGAAGCTTTCTTT
. TRBJ1-4 once TRBV20-1 CSAGVSNEKLFF TGCAGTGCTGGGGTATCTAATGAAAAACTGTTTTTT
. TRBJ2-5 . TRBV18 CASSPGTPQETQYF TGTGCCAGCTCCCCTGGGACACCTCAAGAGACCCAGTACTTC
. TRBJ1-5 few TRBV19 CASSSFGVSGQPQHF TGTGCCAGTAGTAGTTTCGGAGTCTCGGGTCAGCCCCAGCATTTT
. TRBJ1-5 . TRBV2 CASRWGSNQPQHF TGTGCCAGCAGGTGGGGTAGCAATCAGCCCCAGCATTTT
TRBD1 TRBJ1-5 few TRBV20-1 CSASSDRDSQPQHF TGCAGTGCTAGTTCGGACAGGGATTCTCAGCCCCAGCATTTT
. TRBJ2-7 . TRBV6-1 CASSTRGGEQYF TGTGCCAGCAGTACCAGGGGAGGGGAGCAGTACTTC
TRBD1 TRBJ1-5 . TRBV28 CASRKGQGATRGPQHF TGTGCCAGCAGAAAGGGACAGGGGGCGACCCGGGGGCCCCAGCATTTT
. TRBJ1-1 few TRBV6-1 CASSETVGEAFF TGTGCCAGCAGTGAGACAGTGGGTGAAGCTTTCTTT
. TRBJ2-5 few TRBV20-1 CSARVGLEEFFQETQYF TGCAGTGCTAGGGTGGGCCTTGAAGAGTTTTTCCAAGAGACCCAGTACTTC
. TRBJ1-2 . TRBV27 CASSKGREGDGYTF TGTGCCAGCAGTAAGGGGAGGGAAGGGGATGGCTACACCTTC
. TRBJ1-2 few TRBV7-2 CASSDLEGVRTF TGTGCCAGCAGCGATTTAGAGGGGGTGCGGACCTTC
TRBD2 TRBJ2-2 few TRBV19 CASSKLAEGTTGELFF TGTGCCAGTAGTAAGCTAGCGGAGGGGACCACCGGGGAGCTGTTTTTT
TRBD1 TRBJ1-1 . TRBV2 CASSDHRGQDTEAFF TGTGCCAGCAGTGACCACAGGGGGCAGGACACTGAAGCTTTCTTT
TRBD2 TRBJ2-7 . TRBV4-3 CASSQDSKDLGLAGGHEQYF TGCGCCAGCAGCCAAGATTCTAAGGACTTGGGACTAGCGGGAGGCCACGAGCAGTACTTC
. TRBJ1-1 few TRBV30 CALTRTLSTEAFF TGTGCCCTCACTCGGACTCTGAGCACTGAAGCTTTCTTT
. TRBJ2-3 few TRBV27 CASKALARNYGTDTQYF TGTGCCAGCAAGGCACTAGCTCGTAACTACGGCACAGATACGCAGTATTTT
TRBD1 TRBJ2-3 once TRBV7-8 CASSLDGQGTQYF TGTGCCAGCAGCTTAGACGGACAGGGGACGCAGTATTTT
. TRBJ1-5 . TRBV4-1 CASSQAPYRGNQPQHF TGCGCCAGCAGCCAAGCTCCATACAGGGGCAATCAGCCCCAGCATTTT
. TRBJ2-5 . TRBV7-6 CASSSGGETQYF TGTGCCAGTAGCTCCGGAGGGGAGACCCAGTACTTC
. TRBJ1-2 . TRBV30 CAWTGVGYGYTF TGTGCCTGGACGGGGGTGGGCTATGGCTACACCTTC
. TRBJ2-3 few TRBV7-9 CASSLGIGTAADTQYF TGTGCCAGCAGCTTGGGGATCGGGACGGCCGCAGATACGCAGTATTTT
. TRBJ2-5 few TRBV7-2 CASSLGLGETQYF TGTGCCAGCAGCTTGGGGTTGGGAGAGACCCAGTACTTC
. TRBJ1-6 few TRBV5-1 CASSPGTDSYSPLHF TGCGCCAGCAGCCCGGGGACCGACTCGTACTCACCCCTCCACTTT
TRBD1 TRBJ1-3 . TRBV28 CASNNAGGAGNTIYF TGTGCCAGCAACAATGCAGGGGGTGCAGGAAACACCATATATTTT
. TRBJ1-5 few TRBV2 CASGLEGANQPQHF TGTGCCAGCGGCCTCGAGGGAGCAAATCAGCCCCAGCATTTT
TRBD1 TRBJ2-5 few TRBV19 CASSSPRTGVETQYF TGTGCCAGTAGTTCTCCTCGGACAGGGGTAGAGACCCAGTACTTC
. TRBJ2-3 . TRBV5-1 CASSLGLAYTDTQYF TGCGCCAGCAGCTTGGGTCTAGCGTACACAGATACGCAGTATTTT
TRBD1 TRBJ1-2 once TRBV19 CASRRGTGGPYDYGYTF TGTGCCAGTAGGCGAGGGACAGGGGGCCCCTATGACTATGGCTACACCTTC
TRBD1 TRBJ1-1 . TRBV15 CATSRDRRGQTFF TGTGCCACCAGCAGAGATAGGAGGGGGCAAACTTTCTTT
. TRBJ2-3 . TRBV5-6 CASSLADTQYF TGTGCCAGCAGCCTGGCAGATACGCAGTATTTT
TRBD1 TRBJ1-6 . TRBV19 CASNYRGNSPLHF TGTGCCAGTAACTACAGGGGTAATTCACCCCTCCACTTT
TRBD2 TRBJ2-5 . TRBV4-3 CASSQLAGETQYF TGCGCCAGCAGCCAGTTAGCGGGCGAGACCCAGTACTTC
. TRBJ1-2 few TRBV20-1 CSARDPRAPYGYTF TGCAGTGCTAGAGATCCCCGGGCCCCGTATGGCTACACCTTC
. TRBJ1-2 . TRBV7-9 CASSLESANYGYTF TGTGCCAGCAGCTTAGAGTCAGCTAACTATGGCTACACCTTC
TRBD2 TRBJ2-3 . TRBV5-1 CASSLGLAADTQYF TGCGCCAGCAGCTTAGGACTAGCGGCAGATACGCAGTATTTT
TRBD1 TRBJ2-5 . TRBV2 CASSPSTGRKETQYF TGTGCCAGCAGTCCCTCGACAGGGCGGAAAGAGACCCAGTACTTC
. TRBJ1-2 . TRBV7-9 CASSFSGTDGYTF TGCGCCAGCAGCTTCTCCGGGACGGATGGCTACACCTTC
. TRBJ2-5 . TRBV28 CASSNQGRQETQYF TGTGCCAGCAGTAATCAGGGGAGACAAGAGACCCAGTACTTC
. TRBJ1-5 . TRBV19 CASSISGSNQPQHF TGTGCCAGTAGTATCTCCGGGAGCAATCAGCCCCAGCATTTT
. TRBJ1-5 few TRBV28 CASSFGGANQPQHF TGTGCCAGCAGTTTCGGTGGAGCCAATCAGCCCCAGCATTTT
. TRBJ1-1 few TRBV19 CASSAVIYTEAFF TGTGCCAGTAGTGCAGTTATATACACTGAAGCTTTCTTT
TRBD1 TRBJ2-3 . TRBV12-3/TRBV12-4 CASSFWTGADTQYF TGTGCCAGCAGTTTTTGGACAGGAGCAGATACGCAGTATTTT
. TRBJ1-3 few TRBV20-1 CSASGSADSGNTIYF TGCAGTGCTAGTGGCAGCGCCGACTCTGGAAACACCATATATTTT
. TRBJ1-1 . TRBV6-1 CASYPPNTEAFF TGTGCCAGCTACCCGCCGAACACTGAAGCTTTCTTT